One T cell receptor beta chain is described in this entry. Its antigen is undetermined. The entry originates in a study of T cell responses to AZD1222 COVID-19 vaccine. Study results and limitations: CD4 TCRs covered the whole spike, strongest at regions 160-218 and 743-854. Within unmutated variant regions lay the reported targets of nearly half of spike-specific TCRs. Just a handful of AZD1222 recipients tested seropositive at baseline. Clonal diversity was possibly underestimated; the donors were predominantly white British and more often female.

Sequencing was performed with immunoSEQ multiplex PCR; in TCRdb, only in-frame clones are kept and a portion is missing. The sample lists about 100,000 clones, around 90% occurring once. Germline V CDR1 and CDR2: SQVTM, ANQGSEA. The CDR3 consists of 13 residues. Trimming at V came to 7 bases and at J to 0 bases, leaving 6 bases not matched to a gene. Sequencing used peripheral blood, obtained on day 0 of AZD1222 vaccination. This rearrangement joins TRBV29-1 to TRBJ2-7; 7 bases map to TRBD1. This clonotype was obtained from an adult in good health. This CDR3 is CSARQGFSYEQYF. CDR3 bases: TGCAGCGCTCGACAGGGTTTCTCCTACGAGCAGTACTTC.